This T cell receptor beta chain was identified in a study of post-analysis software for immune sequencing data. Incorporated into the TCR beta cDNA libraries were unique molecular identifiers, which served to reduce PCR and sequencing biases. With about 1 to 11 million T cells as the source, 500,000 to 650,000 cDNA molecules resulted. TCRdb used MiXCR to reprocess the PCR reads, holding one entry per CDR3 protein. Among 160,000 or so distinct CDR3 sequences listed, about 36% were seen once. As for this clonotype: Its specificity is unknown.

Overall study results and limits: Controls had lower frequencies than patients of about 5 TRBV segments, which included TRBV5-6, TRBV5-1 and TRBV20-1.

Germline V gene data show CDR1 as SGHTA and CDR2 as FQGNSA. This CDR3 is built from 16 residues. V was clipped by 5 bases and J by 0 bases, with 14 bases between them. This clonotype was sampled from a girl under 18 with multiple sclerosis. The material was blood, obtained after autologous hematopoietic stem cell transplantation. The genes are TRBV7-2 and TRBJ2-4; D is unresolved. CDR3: CASSPQVVLAKNIQYF. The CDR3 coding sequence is TGTGCCAGCAGCCCTCAGGTTGTTCTAGCCAAAAACATTCAGTACTTC.